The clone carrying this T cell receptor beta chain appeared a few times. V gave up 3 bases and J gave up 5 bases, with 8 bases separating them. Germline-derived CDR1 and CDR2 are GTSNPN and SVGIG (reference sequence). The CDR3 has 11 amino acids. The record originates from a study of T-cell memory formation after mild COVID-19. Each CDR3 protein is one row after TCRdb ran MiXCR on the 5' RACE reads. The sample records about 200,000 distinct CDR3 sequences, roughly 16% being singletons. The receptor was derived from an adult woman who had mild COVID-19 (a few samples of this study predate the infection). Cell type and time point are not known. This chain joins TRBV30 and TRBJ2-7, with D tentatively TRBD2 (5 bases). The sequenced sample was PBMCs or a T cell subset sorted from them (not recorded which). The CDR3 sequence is CAWRAGHEQYF. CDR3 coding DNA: TGTGCCTGGAGGGCGGGCCACGAGCAGTACTTC.